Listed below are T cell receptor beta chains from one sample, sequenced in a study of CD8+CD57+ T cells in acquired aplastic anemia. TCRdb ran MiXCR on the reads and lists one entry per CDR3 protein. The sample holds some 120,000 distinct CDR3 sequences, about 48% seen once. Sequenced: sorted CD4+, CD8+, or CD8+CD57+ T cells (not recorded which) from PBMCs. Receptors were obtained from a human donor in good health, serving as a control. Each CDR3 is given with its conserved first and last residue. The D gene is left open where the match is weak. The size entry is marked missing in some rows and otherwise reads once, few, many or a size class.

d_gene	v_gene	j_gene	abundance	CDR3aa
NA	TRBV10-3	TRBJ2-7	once	CAISDRTYEQYF
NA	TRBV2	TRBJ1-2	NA	CASRGILDNYGYTF
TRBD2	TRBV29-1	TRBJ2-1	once	CSVEAPAGGIHNEQFF
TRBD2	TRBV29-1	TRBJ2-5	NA	CSVELAGGQETQYF
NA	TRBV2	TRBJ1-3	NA	CASSVDGNTIYF
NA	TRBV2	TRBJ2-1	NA	CASSGSWVGDTQFF
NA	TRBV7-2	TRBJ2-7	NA	CASSLRGKEQYF
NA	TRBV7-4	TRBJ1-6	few	CASSLGADSPLHF
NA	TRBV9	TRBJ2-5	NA	CASSRGLRPPETQYF
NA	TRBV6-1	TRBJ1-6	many	CASRDGTYNSPLHF
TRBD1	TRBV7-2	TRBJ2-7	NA	CASSLIRTGPYEQYF
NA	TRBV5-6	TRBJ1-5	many	CASSLYDRTYSNQPQHF
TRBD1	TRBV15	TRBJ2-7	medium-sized	CATSRQGKSYEQYF
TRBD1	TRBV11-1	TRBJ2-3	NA	CASSLRDRSTDTQYF
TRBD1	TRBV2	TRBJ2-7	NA	CASRSGGGTYEQYF
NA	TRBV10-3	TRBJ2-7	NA	CAISSGPTFAAYEQYF